This T cell receptor (beta chain) stems from a study of CD8 T cells in ankylosing spondylitis (dated by TCRdb to about 2017). Some background on the complete study: T cell receptor beta repertoires were profiled in healthy donors and ankylosing spondylitis patients so that disease-linked TCR variants could be found. In total, the full study cohort was made up of roughly 110 healthy donors and 25 to 30 ankylosing spondylitis patients. Peripheral blood was sampled, and synovial fluid was also collected from ankylosing spondylitis patients. What the study reported, not specific to this receptor: The disease-linked clones had a CD8+ phenotype and were found at relatively low frequencies in peripheral blood. Blood from ankylosing spondylitis patients appeared to be characterized by a TCR beta motif made up of fewer than ten highly homologous amino acid variants. According to the report, matched synovial fluid samples from ankylosing spondylitis patients were significantly enriched for the disease-linked clones. Some motif variants had previously been reported in the synovial fluid and blood of reactive arthritis patients, which suggests shared mechanisms of disease initiation.

As for this clonotype: It lacks a known antigen. Base quality data are lacking; no much larger clone is found one base away.

The sequencer was an Illumina HiSeq 2500. TCR beta libraries were prepared by quantitative 5'-RACE with molecular barcodes. On the study's bioinformatics: A new computational method based on a probabilistic model of VDJ rearrangement was used to identify disease-linked TCR variants. TCRdb passed the public sequencing reads through fastp at Q25 and MiXCR, retaining productive beta sequences. Identical CDR3 protein sequences are pooled into one entry, listed with their most common genes and DNA. The V and J calls, along with clone size, are taken from TCRdb and not from the paper's own processing. In all, the sample holds 200,000 to 250,000 distinct CDR3 sequences, and around 19% of those were seen once. The ten largest make up about 42% of the sample. Reading the germline V gene (reference sequence) gives CDR1 GTSNPN and CDR2 SVGIG. Taken from cysteine to phenylalanine, the CDR3 has 13 residues. The CDR3 DNA has 39 bases and is translated from base 1. V and J are truncated by 2 bases and 5 bases respectively, leaving an intervening sequence of 9 bases.

Sequenced input: blood, either unsorted or a sorted T cell fraction (not recorded which). This clonotype was sampled from a male donor with ankylosing spondylitis. Rearrangement joined TRBV30 to TRBJ2-2; the D gene is perhaps TRBD2, on 6 matching bases. The DNA sequence is TGTGCCTGGAGTAAGGAGGGTACCGGGGAGCTGTTTTTT. This sequence encodes CAWSKEGTGELFF.